This TCR beta chain was identified in a study of T cells in Graves' hyperthyroidism and ophthalmopathy. About the research overall: At initial diagnosis, before any treatment had begun, peripheral blood was obtained. Study-wide findings and caveats: Most thyroid clonotypes with frequency above 0.001 were detected in blood.

Researchers took RNA transcripts and amplified the TCR beta CDR3 regions from them. RT-PCR in the first round (using the HTBI primer set) targeted the TCR CDR3. TCRdb called the multiplex PCR reads again in MiXCR, with one record for every CDR3 protein. The repertoire consists of roughly 840,000 distinct CDR3 sequences, with roughly 37% occurring once and the leading ten covering about 8.9%. Comments on this clonotype: Its antigen is unknown. The junction shows a germline mismatch at one end, possibly a read error.

This CDR3 region has 15 residues. CDR1 SSHAT and CDR2 FNYEAQ come from the germline V gene (reference sequence). Graves' hyperthyroidism was deemed stable given no ophthalmopathy progression within 18 months. For the diagnoses, clinical symptoms, serum thyroxine and TRAb, thyroid ultrasound and orbital computed tomography were used. The receptor was derived from a man younger than 35 with Graves' hyperthyroidism. The V gene is TRBV7-7, the J gene TRBJ2-7; maybe TRBD1 (6 bases). The specimen was blood. The CDR3 is CASSLGDIKSYEQYF. CDR3 in DNA: TGTGCTAGCAGCTTAGGGGACATAAAATCCTACGAGCAGTACTTC.